This T cell receptor beta chain was found in a study of T cell responses to AZD1222 COVID-19 vaccine (dated by TCRdb to 2020 to 2022). Context from the whole study: A total of 233 trial participants underwent TCR sequencing, of whom 207 received two doses of AZD1222 and 26 received two doses of the MenACWY control vaccine. Enrollment into the trials was organized by age into subgroups of 18-55, 56-69 and 70-plus years, and those subgroups contained roughly 150, 30 and 60 TCR-sequenced participants, respectively.

On the study overall, not on this receptor specifically: Vaccine-associated CD4 TCRs spanned the whole spike protein, with dominant responses in regions 160-218 and 743-854. Epitopes outside the regions mutated in the B.1.351 and B.1.1.7 variants were reportedly recognized by nearly half of the unique spike-specific TCRs. Conclusions about previously exposed vaccinees are limited, since just five or six AZD1222 recipients were seropositive for SARS-CoV-2 at baseline. Participants were mostly white British and included more females than males, and it was suggested by the authors that clonal diversity may have been underestimated. Because no samples from the day 14 peak response were available, repertoires could be characterized only after the peak T cell response. The 56-69-year group was small, and its depth increase did not reach significance, likely because of low power. A significant rise in spike-specific TCR breadth and depth was observed after two AZD1222 doses relative to day 0 and relative to MenACWY recipients.

Concerning this clone: There is no known antigen for this receptor. No base-level quality is on record; no much larger clone is a single base apart.

Unmatched junction bases come to 5, with V trimmed by 5 bases and J by 0 bases. The CDR3, cysteine through phenylalanine, is 15 amino acids long. Of all the DNA, just the CDR3 is kept, 45 bases in frame from base 1. The germline V gene (reference sequence) sets CDR1 to SEHNR and CDR2 to FQNEAQ. The CDR3 regions of human TCRbeta chains were analyzed by immunosequencing. Per the original workflow: TCRs in the repertoires were compared against a reference library of SARS-CoV-2-specific TCRs that had been generated with the MIRA antigen-specificity platform. Breadth was defined as the fraction of unique TCRs that were SARS-CoV-2-associated. Depth was defined as the fraction of total T cells that were SARS-CoV-2-associated. Each spike-specific TCR was assigned to its reactive spike region and to a CD4 or CD8 class using the MIRA data. Log10-transformed breadth and depth values were compared by one-way ANOVA with Sidak's multiple comparisons tests. TCRdb holds this immuneACCESS table with in-frame rearrangements only. Some clones are missing; in checked studies, unresolved V genes explain under half, and the rest has no known cause. V and J calls and clone size are those listed in that table; D and trimming were worked out from the DNA. The sample table contains tens of thousands of clones; only one count was recorded for less than 95% of them. Clones ranked in the top ten supply approximately 37% of the sample.

This sample's time point label indicates: about 28 days (+/-7) after the second vaccine dose. Because spike-specific TCR depth and breadth did not differ between the two schedules, AZD1222 recipients who got a second dose at roughly 4 weeks were pooled with those who got a second dose at roughly 12 weeks. Vaccinee samples came from UK trials COV001 and COV002, including a single-blind randomized controlled phase 2/3 trial of AZD1222 (ChAdOx1 nCoV-19) in healthy adults. For TCRbeta chain sequencing, PBMC samples from trial participants were taken at day 0 and at day 28 after the second dose. This sample comprised peripheral blood, obtained 28 days after the second AZD1222 dose. The source is an adult who received the AZD1222 COVID-19 vaccine. Recombination linked TRBV7-9 to TRBJ2-5, and 8 bases in between align with TRBD1. The DNA sequence reads TGTGCCAGCAGCCGTACAGGGGGGTACCAAGAGACCCAGTACTTC. This gives the protein CASSRTGGYQETQYF.